This T cell receptor beta chain was sequenced during a study of PD-1 blockade in classical Hodgkin lymphoma. After autologous stem cell transplantation all patients relapsed, and prior brentuximab vedotin exposure differed between cohorts. Libraries were prepared by immunoSEQ multiplex PCR; TCRdb keeps only in-frame clonotypes and omits some of them. The sample records fewer than 30,000 clones, around four fifths being singletons. Trimming removed 9 bases from V and 4 bases from J; junction bases left unmatched: 11. CDR1 is LNHDA, CDR2 SQIVND, per germline (reference sequence). This CDR3 region has 15 residues.

The clonotype comes from a human donor with classical Hodgkin lymphoma. The gene calls are TRBV19 and TRBJ2-5, with 10 bases matching TRBD2. The sequences come from peripheral blood mononuclear cells (PBMCs), collected before the second cycle of nivolumab. CDR3 sequence (DNA): TGTGCCAGCTCGTGGTCTAGCGGGAGAATAGAGACCCAGTACTTC. Encoded protein: CASSWSSGRIETQYF.